These 11 T cell receptor beta chains originate from one sample sequenced in a study of T-cell memory formation after mild COVID-19. TCRdb fed the 5' RACE reads into MiXCR, producing one record per CDR3 protein. The sample carries roughly 280,000 distinct CDR3 sequences, roughly 17% recorded once. Sequenced sample: PBMCs or a T cell subset sorted from them (not recorded which). The receptors derive from a man between 18 and 35 years old who had mild COVID-19 (a few samples of this study predate the infection). Cell type and time point are not known.

This clonotype was seen a handful of times. The chain joins TRBV6-6 to TRBJ1-1; D call uncertain. The length of the CDR3 is 12 residues. V dropped 7 bases and J dropped 4 bases, with 10 bases sitting between them. The germline V gene has CDR1 MNHNY and CDR2 SVGAGI (reference sequence). The CDR3 nucleotides are TGTGCCAGCACTCGTGGTGGCACTGAAGCTTTCTTT. The encoded protein is CASTRGGTEAFF.

There are a few counts of this clonotype. This chain joins TRBV7-9 and TRBJ2-3, with D hard to call. V lost 5 bases to trimming and J lost 0 bases, with 12 bases between them. Germline V CDR1 and CDR2: SEHNR, FQNEAQ (reference sequence). This CDR3 is 15 amino acids long. CDR3 bases: TGTGCCAGCAGCAGAACAGATTCTAGCACAGATACGCAGTATTTT. It encodes CASSRTDSSTDTQYF.

This clonotype came up a few times. The genes are TRBV11-2 and TRBJ2-2, with D unresolved. The germline V gene encodes CDR1 SGHAT and CDR2 FQNNGV. The V end lost 4 bases, the J end lost 0 bases, and 6 bases lay between the germline ends. The CDR3 runs to 14 residues. The DNA for the CDR3 is TGTGCCAGCAGCTCCGTTGCGAACACCGGGGAGCTGTTTTTT. Protein product: CASSSVANTGELFF.

This clonotype was seen a few times. The V gene is TRBV12-3 or TRBV12-4, the J gene TRBJ1-2, with D possibly being TRBD1 (5 bases). The CDR3 spans 14 residues. V dropped 3 bases and J dropped 6 bases, with 14 bases sitting between them. The CDR3 nucleotides are TGTGCCAGCAGTTTGACAGCCCCCTCGGATGGCTACACCTTC. Protein product: CASSLTAPSDGYTF.

The table lists this clonotype with a few counts. In DNA, the CDR3 is TGTGCCAGCAGCCCAACTCCGGAGGTCAATGAGCAGTTCTTC. Translation: CASSPTPEVNEQFF. This chain connects TRBV7-9 to TRBJ2-1; D might be TRBD2 (5 bases). The V end was cut by 5 bases, the J end by 6 bases, with 14 bases between. The CDR3 covers 14 residues. Germline lookup yields CDR1 SEHNR and CDR2 FQNEAQ (reference sequence).

This clonotype was detected only a few times. The chain employs TRBV7-9 and TRBJ2-5; 7 bases map to TRBD1. Trimming took 4 bases from V and 7 from J; bases not matched to a gene: 6. Germline lookup yields CDR1 SEHNR and CDR2 FQNEAQ (reference sequence). There are 13 residues in the CDR3. The CDR3 sequence: CASSSTGDGTQYF. The CDR3, as DNA: TGTGCCAGCAGCTCCACAGGGGATGGGACCCAGTACTTC.

The CDR3 sequence: CASSQDHWGGEVNTEAFF. The CDR3 DNA sequence: TGTGCCAGCAGCCAAGATCACTGGGGCGGGGAGGTGAACACTGAAGCTTTCTTT. The V and J genes are TRBV14 and TRBJ1-1, with a weak D call TRBD1 (5 bases). Deletions cut 0 bases from V and 0 bases from J, with 17 bases between. The CDR3 totals 18 residues. Germline loops: CDR1 SGHDN, CDR2 FVKESK.

Comments on this clonotype: An end of the junction differs from the germline gene, which may be a read error. The rearrangement links TRBV7-3 to TRBJ1-1; 8 bases line up with TRBD1. CDR3 size: 15 residues. Germline-derived CDR1 and CDR2 are SGHTA and FQGTGA. CDR3 in DNA: TGTGCCAGCAGCCCGGGGACAGGAGAGTACACTGAAGCTCTCTTT. Its protein product is CASSPGTGEYTEALF.

DNA for the CDR3: TGCAGCGTTGGAGGCAGGGAATGGTCCCACGAGCAGTACGTC. This codes for CSVGGREWSHEQYV. The J gene is TRBJ2-7, the V gene TRBV29-1; weak D call: TRBD1 (5 bases). The CDR3 totals 14 residues. Germline V CDR1 and CDR2: SQVTM, ANQGSEA. The V and J ends lost 4 bases and 5 bases respectively, with 18 bases between them.

The gene calls are TRBV3-1 and TRBJ1-2; no clear D. Per germline, CDR1 LGHDT and CDR2 YNNKEL (reference sequence). This CDR3 has 15 residues. Trimming cost V 4 bases and J 4 bases, with 16 bases left between them. Here the CDR3 reads CASSPIFTATYGYTF. The CDR3 DNA reads TGTGCCAGCAGCCCGATTTTTACAGCGACCTATGGCTACACCTTC.

In the case of this clonotype: Sequence at one end of the junction differs from germline and may be a read error. This sequence joins TRBV4-1 and TRBJ2-1; either TRBD1 or TRBD2 may supply D (5 bases each). From germline, CDR1 is MGHRA and CDR2 YSYEKL. CDR3 size: 13 residues. The CDR3 region is CASSQDGTLLRVF. CDR3 nucleotides: TGCGCCAGCAGCCAAGACGGGACCTTATTACGTGTCTTC.